The 24 T cell receptor beta chains below all came from one sample that was sequenced in a study of identical twins. TCRdb re-called the 5' RACE reads with MiXCR, one entry per CDR3 protein. Found here are 1.5 million to 2 million distinct CDR3 sequences, roughly a third of them singletons; the top ten hold approximately 0.25%. Sequencing was performed on cord blood. The receptor source for this set is a newborn girl in good health.

The genes are TRBV12-3 or TRBV12-4 and TRBJ1-1; 7 nucleotides line up with TRBD1. There are 14 residues in the CDR3. V trimming: 5 bases; J trimming: 11 bases; junction bases outside the gene matches: 14. The CDR3 coding sequence is TGTGCCAGCAGTAACCCCTCCCACGACAGGGATGCTTTCTTT. Translated, it gives CASSNPSHDRDAFF.

This chain links TRBV4-1 with TRBJ2-4, with 10 bases aligning to TRBD2. Near its end, the DNA agrees better with TRBJ2-7, so the J call may be wrong. Germline V gene lookup returns CDR1 MGHRA and CDR2 YSYEKL. This CDR3 comprises 14 residues. The CDR3 reads CASSHGTSAYEQYF. CDR3 in DNA: TGCGCCAGCAGTCATGGGACTAGCGCCTACGAGCAGTACTTC.

A few counts support this clonotype. This chain uses TRBV29-1 with TRBJ2-3; D may be TRBD2 (6 bases). The CDR3 totals 15 residues. V was shortened by 5 bases and J by 2 bases, with 17 bases between the two germline ends. CDR1 SQVTM and CDR2 ANQGSEA come from the germline V gene. The CDR3 spells CSVRLVEYFTDTQYF. The CDR3 coding sequence is TGCAGCGTTAGACTAGTTGAGTATTTCACAGATACGCAGTATTTT.

This clonotype was counted only a few times. The V and J genes are TRBV5-8 and TRBJ2-7; no clear D gene. The V end was cut by 0 bases, the J end by 2 bases, with 12 bases between. Germline V lookup: CDR1 SGHTS, CDR2 YDEGEE. This CDR3 spans 15 amino acids. The CDR3 DNA is TGTGCCAGCAGCTTGGAACCCGAGAACGCCTACGAGCAGTACTTC. Translation: CASSLEPENAYEQYF.

CDR3 sequence (DNA): TGTGCCAGCAGCCCCCCGGCGGGGGGGGTCTACGAGCAGTACTTC. Translating it yields CASSPPAGGVYEQYF. This chain connects TRBV3-1 to TRBJ2-7; 9 bases are a match to TRBD2. The V and J ends lost 4 bases and 3 bases, in that order; junction bases with no gene match: 7. There are 15 residues in the CDR3. CDR1 and CDR2 from the germline V gene are LGHDT and YNNKEL (reference sequence).

This clonotype was detected a few times. V is TRBV18 and J is TRBJ2-7, with TRBD1 identical over 8 bases. The CDR3 consists of 15 residues. V lost 4 bases, J lost 3 bases, and 8 bases stayed unmatched. The germline V gene encodes CDR1 KGHSH and CDR2 LQKENI. CDR3 DNA: TGTGCCAGCTCACAGACAGGGGTGATACTCTACGAGCAGTACTTC. This codes for CASSQTGVILYEQYF.

In its sample, this clonotype was seen a few times. The rearrangement links TRBV12-3 or TRBV12-4 to TRBJ2-7; a weak D match, TRBD1 (5 bases). This CDR3 spans 12 amino acids. Deletions cut 8 bases from V and 2 bases from J, with 10 bases between. CDR3 amino acids: CASRTLPYEQYF. The CDR3 nucleotides are TGTGCCAGCCGGACACTCCCCTACGAGCAGTACTTC.

Concerning this clonotype itself: A read error may produce the germline difference seen at one junction end. The V gene is TRBV28, the J gene TRBJ2-6, with D perhaps TRBD1 (5 bases). There are 13 residues in the CDR3. Germline V gene data show CDR1 as MDHEN and CDR2 as SYDVKM. CDR3 nucleotide sequence: TGTGCCAGCAGTTTGGTTGGGGCCAACGTCCTGATTTTC. Protein product: CASSLVGANVLIF.

In this sample, this clonotype turned up once. This chain uses TRBV27 with TRBJ2-5; tentative D call: TRBD2 (5 bases). The last part of the DNA fits TRBJ2-7 better; the J call may be wrong. CDR3 length: 15 amino acids. The germline V gene encodes CDR1 MNHEY and CDR2 SMNVEV (reference sequence). CDR3 sequence: CASSLRGSHPYEQYF. In DNA form, the CDR3 reads TGTGCCAGCAGTTTACGCGGGTCCCATCCCTACGAGCAGTACTTC.

The gene calls are TRBV5-1 and TRBJ2-7; D uncertain. V lost 2 bases and J lost 4, with 13 bases in between. The CDR3 covers 14 residues. From germline, CDR1 is SGHRS and CDR2 YFSETQ. The CDR3 region has the DNA TGCGCCAGCAGCTTTCTTACAGCTGGGTACGAGCAGTACTTC. This gives the protein CASSFLTAGYEQYF.

This chain joins TRBV3-1 and TRBJ1-4; D call uncertain. Trimming shortened V by 1 base and J by 7 bases, and 13 bases separated the two germline ends. The CDR3 sequence is 15 residues long. Germline assignment: CDR1 LGHDT and CDR2 YNNKEL (reference sequence). The CDR3 region has the DNA TGTGCCAGCAGCCAAGGGCTCGGGGAGGGTGAAAAACTGTTTTTT. It is translated as CASSQGLGEGEKLFF.

This clonotype showed up many times. The chain recombines TRBV5-1 with TRBJ2-5, with 14 nucleotides matching TRBD2. Germline CDR1 reads SGHRS; CDR2 reads YFSETQ. V lost 4 bases, J lost 2 bases, and 4 bases stayed unmatched. This CDR3 has 16 residues. In nucleotides, the CDR3 is TGCGCCAGCAGCCCGCGACTAGCGGGGGGGCAAGAGACCCAGTACTTC. Translating it yields CASSPRLAGGQETQYF.

This clonotype has only a few counts. The V gene is TRBV7-2, the J gene TRBJ2-5; D may correspond to TRBD1 or TRBD2 (9 bases each). The CDR3 loop spans 16 amino acids. V was shortened by 2 bases and J by 6 bases, with 19 bases between the two germline ends. Germline lookup yields CDR1 SGHTA and CDR2 FQGNSA. The CDR3 region has the DNA TGTGCCAGCAGCTTACTAGCGGGGACAGGGAGTAAGACCCAGTACTTC. This translates into CASSLLAGTGSKTQYF. Together with reference TRBV7-2 and TRBJ2-5, the CDR3 gives the full variable domain: GAGVSQSPSNKVTEKGKDVELRCDPISGHTALYWYRQSLGQGLEFLIYFQGNSAPDKSGLPSDRFSAERTGGSVSTLTIQRTQQEDSAVYLCASSLLAGTGSKTQYFGPGTRLLVL.

The chain combines TRBV5-1 with TRBJ2-5, with D possibly matching TRBD1 (6 bases). The CDR3 runs to 15 residues. Germline V gene data show CDR1 as SGHRS and CDR2 as YFSETQ. Deletions cut 4 bases from V and 4 bases from J, with 17 bases between. The CDR3, as DNA: TGCGCCAGCAGCCCGCGACTGGACAGTAGAGAGACCCAGTACTTC. It yields the protein CASSPRLDSRETQYF. The entire variable domain, with the rest obtained from reference TRBV5-1 and TRBJ2-5, is as follows: KAGVTQTPRYLIKTRGQQVTLSCSPISGHRSVSWYQQTPGQGLQFLFEYFSETQRNKGNFPGRFSGRQFSNSRSEMNVSTLELGDSALYLCASSPRLDSRETQYFGPGTRLLVL.

This clonotype was detected only once. CDR3 protein: CASSDLWEAPRTQYF. CDR3 bases: TGTGCCAGCAGTGATTTGTGGGAGGCCCCGAGGACCCAGTACTTC. The chain combines TRBV25-1 with TRBJ2-7; a weak D match, TRBD2 (6 bases). The J call may be in error: the DNA end matches TRBJ2-5 better. CDR1 is MGHDK, CDR2 SYGVNS, per germline. The CDR3 is 15 residues long.

This chain joins TRBV6-4 and TRBJ2-7, with TRBD1 identical over 10 bases. The CDR3 is made up of 16 amino acids. The V segment lost 5 bases and the J segment 7 bases; nucleotides outside the gene matches: 14. Germline V gives CDR1 MRHNA, CDR2 SNTAGT. CDR3 sequence (DNA): TGTGCCAGCAGTTCTTATCGGGACAGGGGTCACAATGAGCAGTACTTC. This gives the protein CASSSYRDRGHNEQYF.

In this sample, this clonotype turned up many times. This chain links TRBV10-3 with TRBJ1-4; D remains unclear. The CDR3 is 14 residues long. The germline CDR1 and CDR2 sequences are ENHRY and SYGVKD. Between the trimmed V and J ends, which lost 10 bases and 0 bases, there was a span of 12 bases. CDR3 in DNA: TGTGCCACTGCATCGTCTGCAACTAATGAAAAACTGTTTTTT. It yields the protein CATASSATNEKLFF.

V and J are TRBV10-2 and TRBJ2-1, with TRBD2 as a possible D gene (5 bases). The CDR3 totals 11 residues. The germline V gene has CDR1 WSHSY and CDR2 SAAADI. V lost 4 bases to trimming and J lost 8 bases, with 6 bases between them. Here the CDR3 reads CASSVSDEQFF. The CDR3 nucleotides read TGCGCCAGCAGTGTTAGCGATGAGCAGTTCTTC.

In its sample, this clonotype was seen a few times. The V and J genes are TRBV7-9 and TRBJ1-2; 8 bases are shared with TRBD1. This CDR3 is 15 amino acids long. V gave up 4 bases and J gave up 2 bases; unmatched junction bases: 6. Germline assignment: CDR1 SEHNR and CDR2 FQNEAQ (reference sequence). The CDR3 loop is CASSSPRQGNYGYTF. DNA of the CDR3: TGTGCCAGCAGCTCCCCTAGACAGGGGAACTATGGCTACACCTTC.

V usage is TRBV7-2 and J usage is TRBJ2-2, with TRBD1 as a possible D gene (5 bases). CDR1 is SGHTA and CDR2 is FQGNSA in the germline V gene. The V gene lost 1 base and the J gene lost 1 base, with 10 bases spanning the gap. CDR3 length: 16 amino acids. In DNA form, the CDR3 reads TGTGCCAGCAGCTTAGTTGGGGCCGGGAACACCGGGGAGCTGTTTTTT. It translates to CASSLVGAGNTGELFF.

This clonotype has more than one count but fewer than ten. This chain connects TRBV19 to TRBJ2-7; 7 bases are shared with TRBD1. V lost 6 bases to trimming and J lost 6 bases; unmatched junction nucleotides: 5. Looked up from germline, CDR1 is LNHDA and CDR2 is SQIVND (reference sequence). The CDR3 consists of 12 residues. CDR3 in amino acids: CASRGQYTEQYF. CDR3 nucleotide sequence: TGTGCCAGTAGGGGACAGTATACCGAGCAGTACTTC.

J is TRBJ1-5 and V is TRBV6-1; no definite D call. Germline CDR1 MNHNS, CDR2 SASEGT. The CDR3 totals 13 residues. Trimming stripped 3 bases from V and 3 bases from J, with 6 bases between. CDR3 DNA sequence: TGTGCCAGCAGTGATGTCTACAATCAGCCCCAGCATTTT. This translates into CASSDVYNQPQHF.

Only a few counts were recorded for this clonotype. This chain connects TRBV6-2 or TRBV6-3 to TRBJ1-2, with D tentatively TRBD1 (5 bases). CDR1 MNHEY and CDR2 SVGEGT come from the germline V gene. CDR3 length: 14 amino acids. The germline V and J ends were trimmed by 0 bases and 3 bases, with 8 bases remaining between them. The CDR3 DNA sequence: TGTGCCAGCAGTTACTCGGCCAGGGACTATGGCTACACCTTC. It is translated as CASSYSARDYGYTF.

This clonotype was found a few times. The chain's CDR3 is CASRKGTGEAEQYF. The CDR3 DNA is TGTGCCAGCAGAAAGGGGACAGGGGAAGCCGAGCAGTACTTC. The chain uses TRBV2 and TRBJ2-7, with TRBD1 matching 10 bases. This CDR3 spans 14 amino acids. Trimming removed 6 bases from V and 6 bases from J; junction bases left unmatched: 8. Germline assignment: CDR1 SNHLY and CDR2 FYNNEI.